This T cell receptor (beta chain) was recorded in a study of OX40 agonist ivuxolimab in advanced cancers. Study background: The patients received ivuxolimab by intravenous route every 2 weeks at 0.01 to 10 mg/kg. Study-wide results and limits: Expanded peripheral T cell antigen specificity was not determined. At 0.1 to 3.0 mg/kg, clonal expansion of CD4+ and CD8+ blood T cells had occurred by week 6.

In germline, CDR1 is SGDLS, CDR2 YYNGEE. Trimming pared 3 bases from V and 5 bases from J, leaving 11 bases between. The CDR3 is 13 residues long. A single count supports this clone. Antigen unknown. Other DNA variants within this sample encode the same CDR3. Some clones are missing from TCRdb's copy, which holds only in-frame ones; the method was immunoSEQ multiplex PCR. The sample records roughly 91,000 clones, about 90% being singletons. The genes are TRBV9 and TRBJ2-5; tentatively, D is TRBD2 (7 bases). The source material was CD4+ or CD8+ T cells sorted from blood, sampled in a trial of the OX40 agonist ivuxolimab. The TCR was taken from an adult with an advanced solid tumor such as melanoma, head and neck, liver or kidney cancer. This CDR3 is CASSGGGPETQYF. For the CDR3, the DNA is TGTGCCAGCAGCGGCGGGGGCCCCGAGACCCAGTACTTC.